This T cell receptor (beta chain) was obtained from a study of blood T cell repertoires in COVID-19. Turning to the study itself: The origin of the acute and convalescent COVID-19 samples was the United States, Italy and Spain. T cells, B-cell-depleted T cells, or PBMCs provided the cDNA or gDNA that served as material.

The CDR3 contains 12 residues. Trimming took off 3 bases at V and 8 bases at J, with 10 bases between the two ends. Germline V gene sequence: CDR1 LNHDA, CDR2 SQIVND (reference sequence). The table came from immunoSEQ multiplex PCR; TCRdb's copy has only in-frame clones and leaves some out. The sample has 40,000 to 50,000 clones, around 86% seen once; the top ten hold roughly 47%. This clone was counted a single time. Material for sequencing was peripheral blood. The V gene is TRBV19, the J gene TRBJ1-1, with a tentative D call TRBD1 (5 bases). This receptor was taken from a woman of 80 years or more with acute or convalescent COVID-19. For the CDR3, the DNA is TGTGCCAGTAGTATCCGGGGGATCGAAGCTTTCTTT. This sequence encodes CASSIRGIEAFF.